This T cell receptor (beta chain) comes out of a study of cytomegalovirus exposure and HLA in healthy donors. Overall study findings and caveats: Cytomegalovirus status was reportedly diagnosed by the classifier with high specificity and sensitivity.

CDR3 length equals 14 residues. V was shortened by 4 bases and J by 4 bases, with 16 bases between the two germline ends. Germline CDR1 and CDR2: GTSNPN and SVGIG (reference sequence). PCR involved 60 Vbeta and 13 Jbeta primers. This table comes from immunoSEQ multiplex PCR, and its TCRdb copy is limited to in-frame clones, with some not included. The table has over 85,000 clones, roughly three quarters seen once. Points on this clone: What it recognizes is unknown.

Sequenced sample: PBMCs. This clonotype originated in a woman aged 40 to 55 in good health and CMV-seronegative. The chain links TRBV30 to TRBJ1-1; D uncertain. As DNA, the CDR3 is TGTGCCTGGAACCGCTTGGGCGTGGGCACTGAAGCTTTCTTT. Amino acid sequence: CAWNRLGVGTEAFF. Full variable domain (missing parts from reference TRBV30 and TRBJ1-1): SQTIHQWPATLVQPVGSPLSLECTVEGTSNPNLYWYRQAAGRGLQLLFYSVGIGQISSEVPQNLSASRPQDRQFILSSKKLLLSDSGFYLCAWNRLGVGTEAFFGQGTRLTVV.